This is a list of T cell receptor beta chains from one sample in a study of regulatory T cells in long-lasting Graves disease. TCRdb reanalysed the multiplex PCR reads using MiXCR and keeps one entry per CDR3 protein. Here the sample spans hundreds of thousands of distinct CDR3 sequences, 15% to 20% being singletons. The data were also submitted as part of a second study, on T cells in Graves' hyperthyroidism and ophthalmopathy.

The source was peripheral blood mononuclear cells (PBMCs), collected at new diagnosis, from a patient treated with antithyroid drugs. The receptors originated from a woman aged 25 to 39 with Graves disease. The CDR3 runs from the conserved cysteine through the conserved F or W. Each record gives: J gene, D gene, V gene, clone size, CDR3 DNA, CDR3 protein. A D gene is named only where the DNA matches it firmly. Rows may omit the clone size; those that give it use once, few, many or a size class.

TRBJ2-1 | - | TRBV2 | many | TGTGCCAGCAGTGGCGTCCTAGAAGTCAATGAGCAGTTCTTC | CASSGVLEVNEQFF
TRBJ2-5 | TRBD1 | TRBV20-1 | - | TGCAGTGCAAAACGGACAGGGATGGAGACCCAGTACTTC | CSAKRTGMETQYF
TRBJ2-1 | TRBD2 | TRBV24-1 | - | TGTGCCACCAGTGATTTCGGGACTAGCGGGAGCGATGAGCAGTTCTTC | CATSDFGTSGSDEQFF
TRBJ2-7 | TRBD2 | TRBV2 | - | TGTGCCAGCAGTCTAGCGGGAGGGTTCGGGCAGTACTTC | CASSLAGGFGQYF
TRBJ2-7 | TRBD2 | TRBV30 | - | TGTGCCTGGAGTATTGGACTAGCGGGAGACGAGCAGTACTTC | CAWSIGLAGDEQYF
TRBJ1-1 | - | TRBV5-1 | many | TGCGCCAGCAGTGCTCCCCCGAACACTGAAGCTTTCTTT | CASSAPPNTEAFF
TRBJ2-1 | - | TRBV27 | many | TGTGCCAGCAGGACCGACTTAGCGGTCTACAATGAGCAGTTCTTC | CASRTDLAVYNEQFF
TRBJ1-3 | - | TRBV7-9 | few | TGTGCCAGCAGCTTAATCGGGGCCTGGGGAGGCTCTGGAAACACCATATATTTT | CASSLIGAWGGSGNTIYF
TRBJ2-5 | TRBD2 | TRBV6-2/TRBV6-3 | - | TGTGCTGCTGCGGGACTAGCGGAACAAGAGACCCAGTACTTC | CAAAGLAEQETQYF
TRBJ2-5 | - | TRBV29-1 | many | TGCAGCGTTGGAACTTCAGTCGGAGAGACCCAGTACTTC | CSVGTSVGETQYF
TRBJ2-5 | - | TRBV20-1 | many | TGCAGTGCTAGTCCCTGGGCGAGCGGGCAAGAGACCCAGTACTTC | CSASPWASGQETQYF
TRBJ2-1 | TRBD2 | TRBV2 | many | TGTGCCAGCGTGGCGGGAGGGGGTAATGAGCAGTTCTTC | CASVAGGGNEQFF
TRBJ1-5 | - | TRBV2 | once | TGTGCCGGCAGTGGGGGGGTTGGCAGGGGAGTCAATCAGCCCCAGCATTTT | CAGSGGVGRGVNQPQHF
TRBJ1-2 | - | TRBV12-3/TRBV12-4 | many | TGTGCCAGCAGTTTACATGGCGGGGGCTACGGCTACACCTTC | CASSLHGGGYGYTF
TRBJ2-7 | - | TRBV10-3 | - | TGTGCCATCAGTGAGTCAGGAGGGCCCTACGAGCAGTACTTC | CAISESGGPYEQYF
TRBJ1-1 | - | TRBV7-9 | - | TGTGCCAGCAGCTTTCTAGGGGTAGGGATGAACACTGAAGCTTTCTTT | CASSFLGVGMNTEAFF
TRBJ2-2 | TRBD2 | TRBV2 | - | TGTGCCAGCAGGGGGGGGATTCTCGCCAGGGATTCCGGGGAGCTGTTTTTT | CASRGGILARDSGELFF
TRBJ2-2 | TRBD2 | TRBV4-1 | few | TGCGCCAGCAGCCGCTCGGGGACTAGCGCCGCCGGGGAGCTGTTTTTT | CASSRSGTSAAGELFF
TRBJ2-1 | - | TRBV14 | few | TGTGCCAGCAGCCAAGATTATGTGTACAATGAGCAGTTCTTC | CASSQDYVYNEQFF
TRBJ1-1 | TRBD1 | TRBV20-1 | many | TGCAGTGCTAGAGGGATTTGGGACAGGACCACTGAAGCTTTCTTT | CSARGIWDRTTEAFF
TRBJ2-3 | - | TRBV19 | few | TGTGCCAGTACCCTTAGCGTCACTAGGGGCACAGATACGCAGTATTTT | CASTLSVTRGTDTQYF
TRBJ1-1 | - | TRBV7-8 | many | TGTGCCAGCAGCTTATATCAGGTCGTCGAAGCTTTCTTT | CASSLYQVVEAFF
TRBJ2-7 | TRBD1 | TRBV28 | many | TGTGCCAGCAGGCCTTGGGGGACAGCTTCCTACGAGCAGTACTTC | CASRPWGTASYEQYF
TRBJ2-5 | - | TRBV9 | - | TGTGCCAGCAGCGCCAGCGGGTGGTCGCAAGAGACCCAGTACTTC | CASSASGWSQETQYF
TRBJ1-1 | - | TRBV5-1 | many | TGCGCCAGCAAACGGTCCGTGGGAGAGGCTGAAGCTTTCTTT | CASKRSVGEAEAFF
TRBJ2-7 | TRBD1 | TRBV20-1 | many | TGCAGTGCACCTCGACAGGGTGACGAGCAGTACTTC | CSAPRQGDEQYF
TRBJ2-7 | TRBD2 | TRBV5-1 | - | TGCGCCAGCAGCCCGGAGTGGGCGGGAGGGTCTAACGAGCAGTACTTC | CASSPEWAGGSNEQYF
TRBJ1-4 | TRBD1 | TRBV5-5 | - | TGTGCCAGCAGCTCCGGACAGGCCTCAGATGAAAAACTGTTTTTT | CASSSGQASDEKLFF
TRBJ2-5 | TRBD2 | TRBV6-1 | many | TGTGCCAGCAGCACGGGGACTAGCGGGAGGGCTTGGGAGACCCAGTACTTC | CASSTGTSGRAWETQYF
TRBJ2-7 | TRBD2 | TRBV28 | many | TGTGCCAGTCGAGGGGGCGGGAGGGGCTACGAGCAGTACTTC | CASRGGGRGYEQYF
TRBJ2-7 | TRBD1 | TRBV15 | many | TGTGCCACCAGCAGAGTTAGGGACAGGGGCTCCGAGCAGTACTTC | CATSRVRDRGSEQYF
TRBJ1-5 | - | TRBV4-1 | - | TGCGCCAGCAGCCCGCCAGGGTTCGGCAATCAGCCCCAGCATTTT | CASSPPGFGNQPQHF
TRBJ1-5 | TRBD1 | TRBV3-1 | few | TGTGCCAGCAGCCAAGATCCGGCAGGGGGTTTTAATCAGCCCCAGCATTTT | CASSQDPAGGFNQPQHF
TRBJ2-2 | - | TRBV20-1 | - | TGCAGTGCTAGAGATCGAAGCGGCTGGAACACCGGGGAGCTGTTTTTT | CSARDRSGWNTGELFF
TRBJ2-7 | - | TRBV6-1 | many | TGTGCCAGCACCTCAGGGTTACTGGAGCAGTACTTC | CASTSGLLEQYF
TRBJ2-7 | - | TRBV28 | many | TGTGCCAGTCAGGGAAAAGTCTACGAGCAGTACTTC | CASQGKVYEQYF
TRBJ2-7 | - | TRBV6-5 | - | TGTGCCAGCAGTTACGAGAATACAGGAGGAGCCTACGAGCAGTACTTC | CASSYENTGGAYEQYF
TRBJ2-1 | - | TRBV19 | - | TGTGCCAGTAGTAGGAGGCTAGCCACAAGTGAGCAGTTCTTC | CASSRRLATSEQFF
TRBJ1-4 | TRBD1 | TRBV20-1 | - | TGCAGTGCAAGTAACCGAGAGGACAGGGGGTTTTTCGAAAAACTGTTTTTT | CSASNREDRGFFEKLFF
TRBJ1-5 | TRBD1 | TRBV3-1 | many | TGTGCCAGCAGCCTTTCCCCGGACAGGGGTCAGCCCCAGCATTTT | CASSLSPDRGQPQHF
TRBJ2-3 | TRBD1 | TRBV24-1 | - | TGTGCCACCAGTACAGGGGGCCGGGATACGCAGTATTTT | CATSTGGRDTQYF
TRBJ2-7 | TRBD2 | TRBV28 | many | TGTGCCAGCAGTTTGGGGGGGGGTCCCTCCTACGAGCAGTACTTC | CASSLGGGPSYEQYF
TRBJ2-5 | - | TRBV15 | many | TGTGCCACCAGCAGGGGAAGGGAGACCCAGTACTTC | CATSRGRETQYF
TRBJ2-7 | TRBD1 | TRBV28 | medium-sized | TGTGCCAGCAGACCCCTAGGACAGGGTACCTACGAGCAGTACTTC | CASRPLGQGTYEQYF
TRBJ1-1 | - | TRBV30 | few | TGTGCCTGGAGCGTGGGTCCGGTGAACACTGAAGCTTTCTTT | CAWSVGPVNTEAFF
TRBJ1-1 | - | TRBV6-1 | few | TGTGCCAGCAGTGCCCGAGGGGTCCCTGAAGCTTTCTTT | CASSARGVPEAFF